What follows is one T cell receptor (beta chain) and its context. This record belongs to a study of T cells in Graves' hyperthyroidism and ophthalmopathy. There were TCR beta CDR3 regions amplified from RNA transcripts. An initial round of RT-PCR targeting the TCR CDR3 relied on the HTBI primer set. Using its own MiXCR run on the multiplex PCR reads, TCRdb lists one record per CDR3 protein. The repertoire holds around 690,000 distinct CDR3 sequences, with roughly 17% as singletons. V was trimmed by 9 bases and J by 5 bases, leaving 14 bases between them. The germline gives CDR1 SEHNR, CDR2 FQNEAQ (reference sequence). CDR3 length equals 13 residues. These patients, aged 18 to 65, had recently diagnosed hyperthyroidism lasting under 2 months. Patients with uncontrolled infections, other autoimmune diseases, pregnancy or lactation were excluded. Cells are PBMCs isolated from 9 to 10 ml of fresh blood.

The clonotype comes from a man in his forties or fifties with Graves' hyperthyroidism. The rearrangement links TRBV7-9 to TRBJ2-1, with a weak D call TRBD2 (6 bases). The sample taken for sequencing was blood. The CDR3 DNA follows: TGTGCCAGGGCATTGGAGGGGCACAATGAGCAGTTCTTC. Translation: CARALEGHNEQFF.